Listed below are T cell receptor beta chains from one sample, sequenced in a study of shared clonotypes between healthy human individuals. TCRdb keeps only in-frame clones here, not all; method: immunoSEQ multiplex PCR. The data contain over a million clones, around 97% of them singletons. The sequencing input was naive CD4+ T cells sorted from blood. Receptors originate from a man aged 25-45 years in good health. Each CDR3 is given with its conserved first and last residue. Fields, in order: D gene, clone size, V gene, J gene, CDR3 protein, CDR3 DNA. The D gene is left open where the match is weak. Size is stated for part of the rows, as once, few or many counts, or as a class when the clone is expanded.

D gene: NA; clone size: NA; V gene: TRBV10-1; J gene: TRBJ1-1; CDR3 protein: CASSAETERSEAFF; CDR3 DNA: TGCGCCAGCAGCGCGGAGACGGAACGCTCTGAAGCTTTCTTT
D gene: TRBD2; clone size: NA; V gene: TRBV7-7; J gene: TRBJ2-5; CDR3 protein: CASSSGLAGGMTQYF; CDR3 DNA: TGTGCTAGCAGCTCGGGACTAGCGGGAGGGATGACCCAGTACTTC
D gene: TRBD1; clone size: NA; V gene: TRBV5-1; J gene: TRBJ2-1; CDR3 protein: CASSSTGQGVYNEQFF; CDR3 DNA: TGCGCCAGCAGCTCCACGGGACAGGGAGTCTACAATGAGCAGTTCTTC
D gene: NA; clone size: NA; V gene: TRBV5-8; J gene: TRBJ2-7; CDR3 protein: CASSQGISYEQYF; CDR3 DNA: TGTGCCAGCAGCCAAGGCATATCCTACGAGCAGTACTTC
D gene: NA; clone size: NA; V gene: TRBV18; J gene: TRBJ2-1; CDR3 protein: CASSPSGDEQFF; CDR3 DNA: TGTGCCAGCTCACCCTCGGGGGATGAGCAGTTCTTC
D gene: TRBD2; clone size: NA; V gene: TRBV27; J gene: TRBJ2-1; CDR3 protein: CASRRTSGIYNEQFF; CDR3 DNA: TGTGCCAGCAGGCGGACTAGCGGGATATACAATGAGCAGTTCTTC
D gene: NA; clone size: NA; V gene: TRBV7-6; J gene: TRBJ1-5; CDR3 protein: CASSLVEGGTNQPQHF; CDR3 DNA: TGTGCCAGCAGCTTAGTCGAAGGGGGGACCAATCAGCCCCAGCATTTT
D gene: NA; clone size: NA; V gene: TRBV19; J gene: TRBJ1-2; CDR3 protein: CASSIQGRGYTF; CDR3 DNA: TGTGCCAGTAGTATACAGGGTCGGGGCTACACCTTC
D gene: NA; clone size: NA; V gene: TRBV5-1; J gene: TRBJ2-3; CDR3 protein: CASSFGTKDTQYF; CDR3 DNA: TGCGCCAGCAGCTTCGGAACGAAAGATACGCAGTATTTT
D gene: NA; clone size: NA; V gene: TRBV10-1; J gene: TRBJ2-3; CDR3 protein: CASSEGRREWLNTQYF; CDR3 DNA: TGCGCCAGCAGTGAGGGCCGACGGGAGTGGTTGAATACGCAGTATTTT
D gene: NA; clone size: NA; V gene: TRBV30; J gene: TRBJ2-7; CDR3 protein: CAWRARQVQLRYEQYF; CDR3 DNA: TGTGCCTGGAGGGCAAGACAGGTCCAACTTCGCTACGAGCAGTACTTC
D gene: TRBD1; clone size: NA; V gene: TRBV19; J gene: TRBJ1-5; CDR3 protein: CASRTLPGQENQPQHF; CDR3 DNA: TGTGCCAGTCGCACCTTACCGGGACAGGAGAATCAGCCCCAGCATTTT
D gene: TRBD1; clone size: NA; V gene: TRBV29-1; J gene: TRBJ2-7; CDR3 protein: CSVVGQGAREQYF; CDR3 DNA: TGCAGCGTTGTAGGCCAGGGGGCGAGGGAGCAGTACTTC
D gene: NA; clone size: NA; V gene: TRBV7-8; J gene: TRBJ2-1; CDR3 protein: CASSFMRDRSYNEQFF; CDR3 DNA: TGTGCCAGCAGCTTCATGCGGGATCGCTCCTACAATGAGCAGTTCTTC
D gene: TRBD1; clone size: NA; V gene: TRBV5-1; J gene: TRBJ2-5; CDR3 protein: CASSPGDRAEETQYF; CDR3 DNA: TGCGCCAGCAGCCCCGGGGACAGGGCTGAGGAGACCCAGTACTTC
D gene: TRBD2; clone size: NA; V gene: TRBV25-1; J gene: TRBJ2-1; CDR3 protein: CASKEGGSSYNEQFF; CDR3 DNA: TGTGCCAGCAAGGAAGGCGGGAGCTCCTACAATGAGCAGTTCTTC
D gene: TRBD2; clone size: once; V gene: TRBV18; J gene: TRBJ2-7; CDR3 protein: CASSKTIAGGHEQYF; CDR3 DNA: TGTGCCAGCTCAAAAACCATAGCGGGAGGGCACGAGCAGTACTTC
D gene: NA; clone size: NA; V gene: TRBV5-1; J gene: TRBJ2-7; CDR3 protein: CASSEDSPPLAEQYF; CDR3 DNA: TGCGCCAGCAGCGAGGACAGTCCCCCTCTTGCCGAGCAGTACTTC
D gene: TRBD1; clone size: once; V gene: TRBV7-3; J gene: TRBJ2-3; CDR3 protein: CASSEPGQSTDTQYF; CDR3 DNA: TGTGCCAGCAGTGAACCGGGACAGAGCACAGATACGCAGTATTTT
D gene: NA; clone size: NA; V gene: TRBV5-1; J gene: TRBJ1-4; CDR3 protein: CASSSKTGSSNEKLFF; CDR3 DNA: TGCGCCAGCAGCAGTAAAACAGGGTCATCTAATGAAAAACTGTTTTTT
D gene: NA; clone size: NA; V gene: TRBV18; J gene: TRBJ2-5; CDR3 protein: CASSPPWEGYQETQYF; CDR3 DNA: TGTGCCAGCTCACCACCGTGGGAAGGCTACCAAGAGACCCAGTACTTC
D gene: NA; clone size: NA; V gene: TRBV28; J gene: TRBJ2-7; CDR3 protein: CASSGYEQYF; CDR3 DNA: TGTGCCAGCAGTGGGTACGAGCAGTACTTC
D gene: NA; clone size: NA; V gene: TRBV10-3; J gene: TRBJ2-1; CDR3 protein: CATVKGGTYNEQFF; CDR3 DNA: TGTGCCACGGTCAAAGGGGGAACCTACAATGAGCAGTTCTTC
D gene: TRBD2; clone size: NA; V gene: TRBV5-1; J gene: TRBJ2-3; CDR3 protein: CASSLVGGAHDTQYF; CDR3 DNA: TGCGCCAGCAGCTTGGTCGGGGGGGCCCATGATACGCAGTATTTT
D gene: TRBD2; clone size: NA; V gene: TRBV5-4; J gene: TRBJ2-1; CDR3 protein: CASSLPPRAGFNEQFF; CDR3 DNA: TGTGCCAGCAGCTTGCCCCCCCGAGCGGGGTTTAATGAGCAGTTCTTC
D gene: NA; clone size: NA; V gene: TRBV19; J gene: TRBJ2-7; CDR3 protein: CASSIGPGFSYEQYF; CDR3 DNA: TGTGCCAGTAGTATAGGGCCGGGTTTCTCCTACGAGCAGTACTTC
D gene: NA; clone size: NA; V gene: TRBV5-1; J gene: TRBJ2-5; CDR3 protein: CASSTIPSEGETQYF; CDR3 DNA: TGCGCCAGCAGTACGATCCCTAGCGAGGGGGAGACCCAGTACTTC
D gene: TRBD1; clone size: NA; V gene: TRBV18; J gene: TRBJ2-5; CDR3 protein: CASSGAGGSETQYF; CDR3 DNA: TGTGCCAGCTCTGGGGCAGGGGGCTCAGAGACCCAGTACTTC
D gene: NA; clone size: NA; V gene: TRBV15; J gene: TRBJ1-5; CDR3 protein: CATSRTFGAGSNQPQHF; CDR3 DNA: TGTGCCACCAGCAGAACCTTCGGGGCAGGTAGCAATCAGCCCCAGCATTTT
D gene: NA; clone size: few; V gene: TRBV2; J gene: TRBJ1-5; CDR3 protein: CASSRDSNQPQHF; CDR3 DNA: TGTGCCAGCAGTCGGGACAGCAATCAGCCCCAGCATTTT
D gene: NA; clone size: NA; V gene: TRBV4-2; J gene: TRBJ1-5; CDR3 protein: CASSQDSGDVGNQPQHF; CDR3 DNA: TGTGCCAGCAGCCAAGATTCCGGGGACGTCGGCAATCAGCCCCAGCATTTT
D gene: NA; clone size: NA; V gene: TRBV5-1; J gene: TRBJ2-5; CDR3 protein: CASSLWLGRVGQETQYF; CDR3 DNA: TGCGCCAGCAGCTTGTGGTTAGGTAGGGTCGGCCAAGAGACCCAGTACTTC
D gene: NA; clone size: NA; V gene: TRBV11-2; J gene: TRBJ1-5; CDR3 protein: CASSGYGQPQHF; CDR3 DNA: TGTGCCAGCAGCGGGTACGGTCAGCCCCAGCATTTT
D gene: NA; clone size: NA; V gene: TRBV27; J gene: TRBJ1-2; CDR3 protein: CASSTNGNYGYTF; CDR3 DNA: TGTGCCAGCAGTACTAACGGGAACTATGGCTACACCTTC
D gene: NA; clone size: NA; V gene: TRBV28; J gene: TRBJ2-5; CDR3 protein: CASSDRRIQETQYF; CDR3 DNA: TGTGCCAGCAGTGACCGGAGAATCCAAGAGACCCAGTACTTC
D gene: NA; clone size: NA; V gene: TRBV7-6; J gene: TRBJ1-3; CDR3 protein: CASSPRGNTIYF; CDR3 DNA: TGTGCCAGCAGCCCTCGTGGAAACACCATATATTTT
D gene: NA; clone size: NA; V gene: TRBV7-2; J gene: TRBJ1-3; CDR3 protein: CASSLTRGSGNTIYF; CDR3 DNA: TGTGCCAGCAGCTTAACCCGAGGGAGTGGAAACACCATATATTTT
D gene: NA; clone size: once; V gene: TRBV19; J gene: TRBJ2-5; CDR3 protein: CASSIGPPGQRETQYF; CDR3 DNA: TGTGCCAGTAGTATCGGCCCTCCGGGACAACGGGAGACCCAGTACTTC
D gene: NA; clone size: NA; V gene: TRBV7-9; J gene: TRBJ2-3; CDR3 protein: CASSLAREPGHRTDTQYF; CDR3 DNA: TGTGCCAGCAGCTTAGCGCGGGAACCGGGACACCGCACAGATACGCAGTATTTT
D gene: NA; clone size: NA; V gene: TRBV5-1; J gene: TRBJ2-2; CDR3 protein: CASSWTRQTANTGELFF; CDR3 DNA: TGCGCCAGCAGCTGGACGCGACAAACAGCGAACACCGGGGAGCTGTTTTTT
D gene: TRBD1; clone size: NA; V gene: TRBV28; J gene: TRBJ1-5; CDR3 protein: CASNLPGGAGQPQHF; CDR3 DNA: TGTGCCAGCAACTTGCCAGGGGGCGCGGGGCAGCCCCAGCATTTT
D gene: TRBD2; clone size: NA; V gene: TRBV2; J gene: TRBJ2-1; CDR3 protein: CASSEAPPGGEQFF; CDR3 DNA: TGTGCCAGCAGTGAAGCACCACCCGGGGGGGAGCAGTTCTTC
D gene: NA; clone size: once; V gene: TRBV18; J gene: TRBJ2-7; CDR3 protein: CASSPKTGSTTEQYF; CDR3 DNA: TGTGCCAGCTCACCGAAGACAGGATCTACGACTGAGCAGTACTTC
D gene: TRBD1; clone size: NA; V gene: TRBV19; J gene: TRBJ2-7; CDR3 protein: CASSGQAYSYEQYF; CDR3 DNA: TGTGCCAGTAGTGGACAGGCCTACTCCTACGAGCAGTACTTC
D gene: NA; clone size: NA; V gene: TRBV6-5; J gene: TRBJ1-1; CDR3 protein: CASSSSGAVAFF; CDR3 DNA: TGTGCCAGCAGCTCCTCAGGGGCTGTAGCTTTCTTT
D gene: TRBD2; clone size: NA; V gene: TRBV9; J gene: TRBJ2-3; CDR3 protein: CASSSRQAGGLHTQYF; CDR3 DNA: TGTGCCAGCAGCTCTAGGCAAGCGGGAGGCCTTCATACGCAGTATTTT
D gene: TRBD1; clone size: NA; V gene: TRBV5-1; J gene: TRBJ2-3; CDR3 protein: CASTASPGTGSTDTQYF; CDR3 DNA: TGCGCCAGCACCGCCTCCCCCGGGACAGGGAGCACAGATACGCAGTATTTT
D gene: NA; clone size: once; V gene: TRBV6-1; J gene: TRBJ2-7; CDR3 protein: CASSEPGNSYEQYF; CDR3 DNA: TGTGCCAGCAGTGAACCAGGAAACTCCTACGAGCAGTACTTC
D gene: NA; clone size: NA; V gene: TRBV19; J gene: TRBJ1-5; CDR3 protein: CASTERVGRPNQPQHF; CDR3 DNA: TGTGCCAGTACCGAAAGAGTCGGCAGGCCTAATCAGCCCCAGCATTTT
D gene: TRBD2; clone size: NA; V gene: TRBV5-1; J gene: TRBJ2-3; CDR3 protein: CASSLSGRGTDTQYF; CDR3 DNA: TGCGCCAGCAGCCTTAGCGGGAGGGGTACAGATACGCAGTATTTT
D gene: NA; clone size: NA; V gene: TRBV7-5; J gene: TRBJ2-3; CDR3 protein: CVRSLLYRAADTQYF; CDR3 DNA: TGTGTCAGAAGCCTACTTTACAGGGCGGCAGATACGCAGTATTTT
D gene: NA; clone size: NA; V gene: TRBV6-1; J gene: TRBJ1-2; CDR3 protein: CASIDRQPSNYGYTF; CDR3 DNA: TGTGCCAGCATCGACCGACAGCCCTCTAACTATGGCTACACCTTC
D gene: NA; clone size: NA; V gene: TRBV19; J gene: TRBJ2-2; CDR3 protein: CASSIRAGNTGELFF; CDR3 DNA: TGTGCCAGTAGTATAAGAGCGGGGAACACCGGGGAGCTGTTTTTT
D gene: TRBD1; clone size: NA; V gene: TRBV2; J gene: TRBJ2-3; CDR3 protein: CASSPDRGHDTQYF; CDR3 DNA: TGTGCCAGCAGTCCGGACAGGGGGCACGATACGCAGTATTTT
D gene: NA; clone size: NA; V gene: TRBV5-1; J gene: TRBJ1-5; CDR3 protein: CASRPGGDQPQHF; CDR3 DNA: TGCGCCAGCAGACCCGGGGGGGATCAGCCCCAGCATTTT
D gene: NA; clone size: NA; V gene: TRBV25-1; J gene: TRBJ1-4; CDR3 protein: CASSESTRQLFF; CDR3 DNA: TGTGCCAGCAGTGAATCGACACGTCAGCTGTTTTTT
D gene: NA; clone size: NA; V gene: TRBV9; J gene: TRBJ2-7; CDR3 protein: CASSVGREAYEQYF; CDR3 DNA: TGTGCCAGCAGCGTAGGTCGGGAAGCGTACGAGCAGTACTTC
D gene: NA; clone size: NA; V gene: TRBV27; J gene: TRBJ2-7; CDR3 protein: CASSLKAGQPYEQYF; CDR3 DNA: TGTGCCAGCAGTTTAAAAGCGGGACAGCCCTACGAGCAGTACTTC
D gene: NA; clone size: NA; V gene: TRBV7-9; J gene: TRBJ1-3; CDR3 protein: CASSFGTNLRNTIYF; CDR3 DNA: TGTGCCAGCAGCTTTGGGACAAACCTAAGAAACACCATATATTTT